The rows below give T cell receptor beta chains drawn from one sample of a study of T cell responses to AZD1222 COVID-19 vaccine. Only in-frame clones appear in the TCRdb table, and some are missing; sequencing was by immunoSEQ multiplex PCR. The table gives around 150,000 clones; the top ten clones make up around 2.4% of it. Sequenced sample: peripheral blood. The receptor set was obtained from an adult in good health. Both conserved end residues are part of each CDR3. Each record gives: J gene, V gene, CDR3 protein.

TRBJ2-7	TRBV11-2	CASSPVPYEQYF
TRBJ2-2	TRBV5-4	CASSLKQNTGELFF
TRBJ2-5	TRBV30	CAWSNYRGLGETQYF
TRBJ1-5	TRBV30	CAWSEMKTGGNQPQHF
TRBJ2-1	TRBV6-5	CASTGTFTNEQFF
TRBJ1-2	TRBV5-4	CASSGRTGNYGYTF
TRBJ1-2	TRBV4-1	CASSSPGSNNRGYTF
TRBJ2-7	TRBV5-1	CASSPWTLSHEQYF
TRBJ2-1	TRBV19	CASSHSGGYNEQFF
TRBJ1-3	TRBV7-6	CASSLSNSVRGRGNTIYF
TRBJ1-1	TRBV9	CASSSLRGNTEAFF
TRBJ1-2	TRBV6-5	CASSYSAGNYGYTF
TRBJ2-4	TRBV5-1	CASSLSSGEAKNIQYF
TRBJ1-2	TRBV6-5	CASSYRGQTTNYGYTF
TRBJ1-2	TRBV28	CASSLHITGGSDYGYTF
TRBJ2-7	TRBV2	CASTDKPGQAFYEQYF
TRBJ2-7	TRBV21-1	CASRDPRGAYEQYF
TRBJ2-7	TRBV7-9	CASSLRGGHYEQYF
TRBJ2-2	TRBV9	CASSLRQGREELFF
TRBJ1-2	TRBV11-2	CASSSRLDRDYGYTF
TRBJ2-3	TRBV6-5	CASNQGPGTDTQYF
TRBJ1-6	TRBV6-5	CASNQRVVLVSPLHF
TRBJ1-5	TRBV19	CASGQVIPEHF
TRBJ1-5	TRBV6-5	CASSYPDRGNQPQHF
TRBJ2-5	TRBV12-3/TRBV12-4	CASNSGVLETQYF
TRBJ1-3	TRBV11-3	CASSYTRGSGNTIYF
TRBJ2-1	TRBV2	CASSATSGGANEQFF
TRBJ1-1	TRBV10-3	CAISIGDSNTEAFF
TRBJ2-5	TRBV7-2	CASSLLGSGETQYF
TRBJ1-1	TRBV7-8	CASTNVGSEAFF
TRBJ1-4	TRBV5-1	CASSFGGVDNEKLFF
TRBJ1-1	TRBV4-2	CASSQEPRQQNTEAFF
TRBJ2-7	TRBV27	CASSFNSASYEQYF
TRBJ2-2	TRBV11-3	CASSPGHTGELFF
TRBJ1-2	TRBV7-9	CASSLGQGTLDYGYTF
TRBJ1-3	TRBV28	CCAGETGLFGNTIYF
TRBJ2-7	TRBV25-1	CASSEGQLNEQYF
TRBJ2-3	TRBV4-3	CASSRERGAQSTQYF
TRBJ1-1	TRBV7-8	CASSARTGGTEAFF
TRBJ1-3	TRBV25-1	CASSDLGGGSGNTIYF
TRBJ1-1	TRBV5-1	CASSLAGGQNTEAFF
TRBJ2-3	TRBV4-1	CASSQVHGDTQYF
TRBJ1-2	TRBV28	CASSSLQRGQFDGYTF
TRBJ2-3	TRBV5-5	CASSWRGASSTGGTDTQYF
TRBJ1-5	TRBV10-2	CASSGTASNQPQHF
TRBJ1-2	TRBV5-1	CASSLQGTDYGYTF